The T cell receptor beta chain described here comes from a study of T and B cells in COVID-19 patients (dated by TCRdb to 2020 to 2021). Background for the entire study: In this study, adaptive immunity was profiled in COVID-19 patients who either had active infection or had recovered, using TRB and IGH repertoire sequencing of peripheral blood. The recovered cohort included around 19 patients who contributed 20 to 25 samples, and most of those patients had mild to moderate COVID-19 that was managed on an outpatient basis. Patients in the recovered cohort had a median age of around 31 years, compared with over 60 years for patients in the active-infection cohort. Of the roughly 22 patients in the active-infection cohort, about a dozen were critically ill and needed mechanical ventilation or ECMO. Of the roughly 20 patients in the active-infection cohort, fewer than 19 had comorbidities associated with unfavorable COVID-19 outcome. Over 7 million TCR sequences were analysed in a TCR and BCR sequence repository that covered 35 or so patients and approximately 69 time points. Two patients belonged to both the recovered and active cohorts because samples were available from active disease and after recovery. For the repertoire analyses, the comparison was an age-matched reference group of a few dozen healthy donors who were negative for COVID-19 antibodies. As many as 9 follow-up blood samples were collected from each patient, and in some individuals these samples spanned different disease stages. General findings and caveats noted by the study authors: During active COVID-19 the TRB repertoires were highly clonal, but at recovery diversity and richness rose above the levels seen in healthy donors. The reported TCR clusters were said to need prospective validation before any clinical use. Specific T cell subsets (CD4+/Treg/CD8+) and sorted SARS-CoV-2-responsive or tetramer+ T cells had not yet been sequenced, and the corresponding sequencing experiments were ongoing. A total of 2,000 to 2,500 TCR clusters were exclusive to the recovered cohort, and around 31 of those clusters were low-pGen clusters. Few blood samples were available from mildly ill patients while symptoms were present or from severe cases at early time points. The cohort was considered too small to assess HLA contributions to COVID-19 susceptibility or severity. TRBV/TRBJ gene usage was reported as strongly skewed in patients with COVID-19.

The CDR3 contains 16 residues, cysteine and phenylalanine counted. Just CDR3 DNA is preserved here, 48 bases in frame from base 1. Germline trimming: 4 bases from V, 6 bases from J; junction bases outside gene matches: 13. Taken from the germline V gene (reference sequence), the CDR1 and CDR2 loops are MNHEY and SMNVEV. TRB repertoires were amplified from 250-500 ng of genomic DNA extracted from blood. This clonotype is assessed as medium-sized (0.01 to 0.1%). Its recognized antigen is unknown. No per-base quality is available; no much larger clone lies one base away. For sequencing, an Illumina MiSeq was employed. TRB rearrangements were amplified by multiplex PCR with BIOMED2 TRB-A/B primer pools. Illumina-compatible adapters and 7-nucleotide sample barcodes were added to the amplicons in two consecutive PCRs. Phusion HS II polymerase was used for all library PCRs. The amplicons were purified from gel with the NucleoSpin Gel and PCR Clean-up kit, measured on Qubit, and combined at roughly 4.4 nM. Amplicon pool quality was checked on an Agilent 2100 Bioanalyzer before Illumina next-generation sequencing. The authors processed their data as follows. TRB rearrangements were annotated with MiXCR 3.0.8 using the default MiXCR reference library. Non-productive reads and sequences with fewer than 2 reads were removed, and each unique CDR3 nucleotide sequence was counted as one clone. R 3.5.1 was used to calculate clonality, diversity, richness and V-J gene usage. TCR clustering by CDR3 similarity used GLIPH2, with generation probabilities calculated by OLGA. Only GLIPH2 clusters containing at least four unique TCR clonotypes present in at least three individuals were kept. In TCRdb, the public reads were trimmed at Q25 with fastp and aligned with MiXCR, with productive beta chains retained. Identical CDR3 proteins give one entry, which carries the most common genes and DNA. These V and J calls are TCRdb output, not the study's own analysis. The sample table contains about 5,000 distinct CDR3 sequences; only one count was recorded for about 26% of them. 36% of the sample is taken by the ten largest.

Sequencing used blood. The chain joins TRBV27 to TRBJ2-7; the central 9 bases match TRBD2. The sequence derives from a human donor with active COVID-19. The encoded CDR3 is CASSSPLAGGLLEQYF. The sequence in DNA is TGTGCCAGCAGTTCCCCCCTCGCGGGAGGGCTTCTCGAGCAGTACTTC.